Sequencing of this T cell receptor beta chain was carried out in a study of blood T cell repertoires in COVID-19. Overall study: The origin of the acute and convalescent COVID-19 samples was the United States, Italy and Spain. Sources were T cells, B-cell-depleted T cells, or PBMCs; the material itself was cDNA or gDNA.

Per the original methods: Cell counts per sample came from amplifying reference gene primers. Clones were read by immunoSEQ multiplex PCR, and TCRdb kept only the in-frame ones, dropping some. V and J calls and clone size are those listed in that table; D and trimming were worked out from the DNA. The profile shows around 150,000 clones, 88% of them singletons. Trimming cost V 2 bases and J 3 bases; bases outside gene matches: 13. CDR1 is MDHEN, CDR2 SYDVKM, per germline. CDR3 length: 17 amino acids. The TCR comes from a man aged 45-60 years with active or convalescent COVID-19. Sequencing was carried out using peripheral blood. The rearrangement links TRBV28 to TRBJ2-7, with TRBD2 matching 7 bases. DNA of the CDR3: TGTGCCAGCAGTTTAATCAGAGGACTAGTGAGTGGCTACGAGCAGTACTTC. Its protein is CASSLIRGLVSGYEQYF. Full variable domain (missing parts from reference TRBV28 and TRBJ2-7): DVKVTQSSRYLVKRTGEKVFLECVQDMDHENMFWYRQDPGLGLRLIYFSYDVKMKEKGDIPEGYSVSREKKERFSLILESASTNQTSMYLCASSLIRGLVSGYEQYFGPGTRLTVT.